This passage covers 2 T cell receptor beta chains from one sample sequenced in a study of cytomegalovirus exposure and HLA in healthy donors. PCR involved 60 Vbeta and 13 Jbeta primers. Profiling relied on immunoSEQ multiplex PCR, and the TCRdb table lists in-frame clones only, not all of them. The sample carries roughly 95,000 clones, 82% recorded once. The sequenced sample consisted of PBMCs. The receptors derive from a man aged 25 to 40 in good health and CMV-seropositive.

This clone was observed a handful of times. V and J are TRBV5-4 and TRBJ1-2; D perhaps matches TRBD1 (5 bases). The CDR3 totals 13 residues. Trimming shortened V by 1 base and J by 7 bases, and 11 bases separated the two germline ends. Germline V gives CDR1 SGHNT, CDR2 YYREEE (reference sequence). CDR3 region: CASSLSRVSGYTF. CDR3 nucleotides: TGTGCCAGCAGCTTGTCCAGGGTCAGTGGCTACACCTTC.

V and J are TRBV14 and TRBJ2-5, with 7 bases fitting TRBD1. CDR1 SGHDN and CDR2 FVKESK come from the germline V gene. After removal of 4 bases from V and 4 bases from J, the junction contained 12 bases not matched to a gene. The CDR3 is 16 amino acids. The CDR3 sequence is CASSPPRDRGTETQYF. The CDR3 nucleotides are TGTGCCAGCAGCCCGCCCCGGGACAGAGGGACAGAGACCCAGTACTTC.